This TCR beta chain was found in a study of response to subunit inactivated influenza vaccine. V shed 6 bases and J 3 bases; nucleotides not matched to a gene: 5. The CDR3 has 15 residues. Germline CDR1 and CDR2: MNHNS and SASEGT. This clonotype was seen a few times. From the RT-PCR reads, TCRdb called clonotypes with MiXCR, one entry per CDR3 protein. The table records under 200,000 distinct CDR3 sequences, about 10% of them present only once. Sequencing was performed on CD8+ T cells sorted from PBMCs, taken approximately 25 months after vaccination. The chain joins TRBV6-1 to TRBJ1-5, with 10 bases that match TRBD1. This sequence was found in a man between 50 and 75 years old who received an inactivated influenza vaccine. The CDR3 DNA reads TGTGCCAGCAGCCGGACAGGGGGTAACAATCAGCCCCAGCATTTT. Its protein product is CASSRTGGNNQPQHF.